This T cell receptor (beta chain) is from a study of T-cell memory formation after mild COVID-19. Study-level information: TCR clusters showed largely donor specificity. Broader study findings: Clones that contracted from day 15 to 85 had balanced CD4/CD8; later expanders were CD4+ biased.

As to this clonotype: No antigen is known for it.

V was pared by 8 bases and J by 4 bases, with 9 bases of the junction left unmatched. This CDR3 is built from 14 residues. Germline loops: CDR1 SEHNR, CDR2 FQNEAQ (reference sequence). Sample barcodes and UMIs were carried by the TCR alpha and TCR beta cDNA libraries that 5'RACE generated with constant-segment primers. In TCRdb, the 5' RACE reads were re-called with MiXCR into one record per CDR3 protein. Found here are 350,000 to 500,000 distinct CDR3 sequences, under 20% of them singletons; the top ten hold about 22%. The chain couples TRBV7-9 to TRBJ2-3; TRBD2 agrees at 7 bases. The sequenced sample consisted of PBMCs or a T cell subset sorted from them (not recorded which). The receptor was isolated from a man aged 18-30 years who had mild COVID-19 (a few samples of this study predate the infection). Cell type and time point are not known. The CDR3 DNA reads TGTGCCAGCCCGAGGAGCGGGGACCCAGATACGCAGTATTTT. Its translation: CASPRSGDPDTQYF.